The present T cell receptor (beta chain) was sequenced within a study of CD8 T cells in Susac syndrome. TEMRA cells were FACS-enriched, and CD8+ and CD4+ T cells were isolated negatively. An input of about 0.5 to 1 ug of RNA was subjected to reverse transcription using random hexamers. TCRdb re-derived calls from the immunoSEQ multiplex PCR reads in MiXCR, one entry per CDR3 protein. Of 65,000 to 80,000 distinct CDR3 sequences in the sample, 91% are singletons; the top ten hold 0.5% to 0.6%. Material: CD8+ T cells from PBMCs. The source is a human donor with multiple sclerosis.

The CDR3 DNA is TGCAGTGCTAGTCAAGCTTTCTTT. It codes for CSASQAFF. The chain employs TRBV20-1 and TRBJ1-1; D gene unclear. Germline CDR1 and CDR2: DFQATT and SNEGSKA (reference sequence). The CDR3 has 8 amino acids. The V gene lost 3 bases and the J gene lost 9 bases, with 2 bases spanning the gap.